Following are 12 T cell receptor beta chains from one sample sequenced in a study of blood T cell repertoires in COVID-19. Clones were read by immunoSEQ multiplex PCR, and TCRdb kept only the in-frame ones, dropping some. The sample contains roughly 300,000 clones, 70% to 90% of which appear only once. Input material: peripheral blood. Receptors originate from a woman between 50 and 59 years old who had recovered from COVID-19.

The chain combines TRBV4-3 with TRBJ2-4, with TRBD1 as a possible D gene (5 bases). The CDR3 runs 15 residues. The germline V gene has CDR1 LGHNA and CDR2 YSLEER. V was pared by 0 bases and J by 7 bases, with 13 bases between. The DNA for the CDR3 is TGCGCCAGCAGCCAAGACTTGGCAGGGTCGAACATTCAGTACTTC. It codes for CASSQDLAGSNIQYF.

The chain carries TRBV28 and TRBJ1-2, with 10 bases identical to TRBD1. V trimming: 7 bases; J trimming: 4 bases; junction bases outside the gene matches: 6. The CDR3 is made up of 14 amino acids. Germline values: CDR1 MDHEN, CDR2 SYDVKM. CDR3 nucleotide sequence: TGTGCCAGCACCCAGACAGGGGGCGGCTATGGCTACACCTTC. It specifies CASTQTGGGYGYTF.

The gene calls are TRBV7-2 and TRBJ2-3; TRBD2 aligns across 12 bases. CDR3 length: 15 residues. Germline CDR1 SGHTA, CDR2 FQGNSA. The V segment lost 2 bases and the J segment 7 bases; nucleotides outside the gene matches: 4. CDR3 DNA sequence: TGTGCCAGCAGCTTACCTAGCGGGGGGGGGAATACGCAGTATTTT. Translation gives CASSLPSGGGNTQYF. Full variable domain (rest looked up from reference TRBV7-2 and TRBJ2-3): GAGVSQSPSNKVTEKGKDVELRCDPISGHTALYWYRQSLGQGLEFLIYFQGNSAPDKSGLPSDRFSAERTGGSVSTLTIQRTQQEDSAVYLCASSLPSGGGNTQYFGPGTRLTVL.

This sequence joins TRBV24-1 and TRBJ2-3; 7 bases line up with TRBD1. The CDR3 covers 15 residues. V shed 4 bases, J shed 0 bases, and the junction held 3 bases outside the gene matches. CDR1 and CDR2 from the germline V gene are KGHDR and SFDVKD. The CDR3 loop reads CATSEWDSSTDTQYF. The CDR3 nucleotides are TGTGCCACCAGTGAGTGGGACAGCAGCACAGATACGCAGTATTTT.

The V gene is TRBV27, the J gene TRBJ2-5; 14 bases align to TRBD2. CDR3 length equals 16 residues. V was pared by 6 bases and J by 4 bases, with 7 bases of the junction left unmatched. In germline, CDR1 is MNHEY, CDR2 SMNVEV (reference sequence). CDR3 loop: CASRPNGLAGGETQYF. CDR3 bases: TGTGCCAGCAGGCCCAACGGACTAGCGGGAGGAGAGACCCAGTACTTC.

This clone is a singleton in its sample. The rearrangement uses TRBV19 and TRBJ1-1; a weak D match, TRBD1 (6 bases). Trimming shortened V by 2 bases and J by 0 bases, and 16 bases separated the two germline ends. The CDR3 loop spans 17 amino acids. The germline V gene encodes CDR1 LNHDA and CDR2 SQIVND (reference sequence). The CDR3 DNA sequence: TGTGCCAGTAGTATAAGATTCGGGGGGCTAATGAACACTGAAGCTTTCTTT. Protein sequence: CASSIRFGGLMNTEAFF.

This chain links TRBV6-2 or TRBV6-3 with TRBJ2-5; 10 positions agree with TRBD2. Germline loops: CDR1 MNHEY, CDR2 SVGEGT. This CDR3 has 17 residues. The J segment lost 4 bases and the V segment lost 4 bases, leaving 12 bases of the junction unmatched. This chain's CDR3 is CASSSGGSGRRRETQYF. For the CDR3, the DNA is TGTGCCAGCAGTTCCGGCGGTAGCGGGAGGAGGAGAGAGACCCAGTACTTC.

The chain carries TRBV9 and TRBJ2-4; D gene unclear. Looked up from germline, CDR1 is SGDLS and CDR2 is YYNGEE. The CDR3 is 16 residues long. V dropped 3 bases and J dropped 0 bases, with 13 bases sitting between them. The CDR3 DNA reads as TGTGCCAGCAGCGAACTCGGTTTCGAAGCCAAAAACATTCAGTACTTC. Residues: CASSELGFEAKNIQYF.

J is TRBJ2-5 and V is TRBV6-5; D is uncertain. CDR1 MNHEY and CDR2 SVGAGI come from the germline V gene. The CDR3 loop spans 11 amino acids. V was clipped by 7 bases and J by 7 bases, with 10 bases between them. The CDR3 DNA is TGTGCCAGCACCGAACGGGTGACCCAGTACTTC. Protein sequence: CASTERVTQYF.

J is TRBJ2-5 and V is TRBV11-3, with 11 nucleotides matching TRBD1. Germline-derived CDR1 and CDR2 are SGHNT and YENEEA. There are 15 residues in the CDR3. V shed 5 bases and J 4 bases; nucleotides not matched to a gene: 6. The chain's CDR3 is CASSPGTGGLETQYF. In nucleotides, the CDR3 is TGTGCCAGCAGCCCCGGGACAGGGGGTTTAGAGACCCAGTACTTC.

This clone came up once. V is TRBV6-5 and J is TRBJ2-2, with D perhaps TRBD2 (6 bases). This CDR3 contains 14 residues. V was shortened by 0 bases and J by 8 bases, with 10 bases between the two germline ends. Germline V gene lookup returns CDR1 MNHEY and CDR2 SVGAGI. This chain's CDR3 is CASSYSEGSGELFF. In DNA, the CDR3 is TGTGCCAGCAGTTACTCGGAGGGGTCTGGGGAGCTGTTTTTT.

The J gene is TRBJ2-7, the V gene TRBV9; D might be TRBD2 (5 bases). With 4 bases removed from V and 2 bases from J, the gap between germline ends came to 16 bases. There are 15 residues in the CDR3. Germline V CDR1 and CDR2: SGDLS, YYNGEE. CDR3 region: CASSPTPDGTYEQYF. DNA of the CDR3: TGTGCCAGCAGCCCAACCCCGGACGGGACCTACGAGCAGTACTTC.